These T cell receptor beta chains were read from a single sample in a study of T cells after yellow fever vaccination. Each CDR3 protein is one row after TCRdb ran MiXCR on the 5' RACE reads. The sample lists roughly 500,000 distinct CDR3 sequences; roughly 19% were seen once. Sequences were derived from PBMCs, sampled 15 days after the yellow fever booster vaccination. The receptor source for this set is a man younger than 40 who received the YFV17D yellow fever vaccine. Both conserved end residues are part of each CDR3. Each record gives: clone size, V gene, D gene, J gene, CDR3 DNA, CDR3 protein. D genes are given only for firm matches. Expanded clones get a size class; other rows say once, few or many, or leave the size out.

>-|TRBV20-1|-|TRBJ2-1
TGCAGTGCCCCAGCCGGGGGATCGACTGAGCAGTTCTTC
CSAPAGGSTEQFF
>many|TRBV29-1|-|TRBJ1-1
TGCAGCGTTATACGGGACATGAACACTGAAGCTTTCTTT
CSVIRDMNTEAFF
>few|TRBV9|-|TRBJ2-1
TGTGCCAGCAGCGCTGGTAGGCGAAGCTCCTACAATGAGCAGTTCTTC
CASSAGRRSSYNEQFF
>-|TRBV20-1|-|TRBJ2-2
TGCAGTGCTGAACGACCCATTCCAGACACCGGGGAGCTGTTTTTT
CSAERPIPDTGELFF
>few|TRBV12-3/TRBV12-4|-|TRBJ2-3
TGTGCCAGCACCCACTCTGCGGGTGTAACAGATACGCAGTATTTT
CASTHSAGVTDTQYF
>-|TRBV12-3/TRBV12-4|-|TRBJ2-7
TGTGCCAGCAGCCCCGGTGGGGGGGAGCAGTACTTC
CASSPGGGEQYF
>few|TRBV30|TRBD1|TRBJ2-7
TGTGCCTGGAGTAGATGGGACAGGGTGTACGAGCAGTACTTC
CAWSRWDRVYEQYF
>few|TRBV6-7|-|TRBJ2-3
TGTGCCAGCTCAACCCTGCCAGGCCTCGGACTTCCAGATACGCAGTATTTT
CASSTLPGLGLPDTQYF
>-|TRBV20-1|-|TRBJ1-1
TGCAGTGCTAAGACAGGAAACACTGAAGCTTTCTTT
CSAKTGNTEAFF
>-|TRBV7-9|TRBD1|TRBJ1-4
TGTGCCAGCAGCTTAGCGCCGACAGGGCGGCTCGAAAAACTGTTTTTT
CASSLAPTGRLEKLFF
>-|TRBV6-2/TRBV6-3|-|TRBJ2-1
TGTGCCAGCAGAGAACCACCGGGACGCTCCTACAATGAGCAGTTCTTC
CASREPPGRSYNEQFF
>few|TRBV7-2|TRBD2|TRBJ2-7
TGTGCCAGCAGCTCCGGGGGGGTTGCCTACGAGCAGTACTTC
CASSSGGVAYEQYF
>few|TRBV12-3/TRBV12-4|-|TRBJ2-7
TGTGCCTCCACCAAGGACCTCTACGAGCAGTACTTC
CASTKDLYEQYF
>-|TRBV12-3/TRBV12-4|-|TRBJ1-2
TGTGCCAGCAGTTTTGGGCTACCGGATGGCTACACCTTC
CASSFGLPDGYTF
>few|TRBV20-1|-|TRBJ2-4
TGCAGTGCTCCAGGTCTAGCCAAAAACATTCAGTACTTC
CSAPGLAKNIQYF
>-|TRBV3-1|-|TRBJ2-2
TGTGCCAGCAGCCAAGATTATTTCGGACTAACTACCGGGGAGCTGTTTTTT
CASSQDYFGLTTGELFF
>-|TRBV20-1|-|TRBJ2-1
TGCAGTGCCAGGGGGGACTCCTACAATGAGCAGTTCTTC
CSARGDSYNEQFF
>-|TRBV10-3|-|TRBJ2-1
TGTGCCATCAGTGAGAGCCAGCACAATGAGCAGTTCTTC
CAISESQHNEQFF
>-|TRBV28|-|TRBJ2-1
TGTGCCAGCAATCAGTTATCGGGAGCCGAGCAGTTCTTC
CASNQLSGAEQFF
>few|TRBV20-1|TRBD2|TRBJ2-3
TGCAGTGCTAGAGAGAGCGGGAGGACAGATACGCAGTATTTT
CSARESGRTDTQYF
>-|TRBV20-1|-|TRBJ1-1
TGCAGTGCTCCTAGAGACGGGTCTGAAGCTTTCTTT
CSAPRDGSEAFF
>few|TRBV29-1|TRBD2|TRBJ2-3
TGCAGCGTCGATAGCGGGAGGGTGCCAGATACGCAGTATTTT
CSVDSGRVPDTQYF
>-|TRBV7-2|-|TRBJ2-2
TGTGCCAGCAGCTTAGTCGAACAGTCGAACACCGGGGAGCTGTTTTTT
CASSLVEQSNTGELFF
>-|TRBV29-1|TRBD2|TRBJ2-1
TGCAGCGTTGTGTGGCTAGCGGGAGGTGGTGGTGAGCAGTTCTTC
CSVVWLAGGGGEQFF